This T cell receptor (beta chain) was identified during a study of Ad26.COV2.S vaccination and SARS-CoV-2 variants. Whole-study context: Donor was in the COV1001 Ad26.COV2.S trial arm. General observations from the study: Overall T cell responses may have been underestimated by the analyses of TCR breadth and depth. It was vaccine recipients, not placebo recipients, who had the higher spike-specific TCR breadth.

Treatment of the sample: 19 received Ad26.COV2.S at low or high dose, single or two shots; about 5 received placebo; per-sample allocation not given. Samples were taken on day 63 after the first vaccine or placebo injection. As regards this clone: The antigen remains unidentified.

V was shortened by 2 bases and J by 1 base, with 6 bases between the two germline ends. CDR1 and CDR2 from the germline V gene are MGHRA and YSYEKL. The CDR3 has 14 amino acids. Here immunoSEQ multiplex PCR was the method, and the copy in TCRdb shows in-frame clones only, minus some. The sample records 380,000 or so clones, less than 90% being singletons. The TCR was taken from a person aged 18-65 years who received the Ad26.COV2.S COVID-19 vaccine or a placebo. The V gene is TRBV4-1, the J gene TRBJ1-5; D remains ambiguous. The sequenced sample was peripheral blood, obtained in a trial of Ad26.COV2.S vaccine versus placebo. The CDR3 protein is CASSQSGSNQPQHF. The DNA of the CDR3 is TGCGCCAGCAGCCAAAGTGGGAGCAATCAGCCCCAGCATTTT.